These 7 T cell receptor beta chains share one sample of origin, sequenced in a study of cytomegalovirus exposure and HLA in healthy donors. With 60 Vbeta and 13 Jbeta primers, the PCR was carried out. Libraries were prepared by immunoSEQ multiplex PCR; TCRdb keeps only in-frame clonotypes and omits some of them. The table records more than 90,000 clones, around 85% of them present only once. Sample: PBMCs. The receptors here all came from a man between 25 and 39 years old in good health and CMV-seronegative.

The chain has TRBV29-1 and TRBJ1-2; 7 nucleotides match TRBD1. With V trimmed by 1 base and J by 4 bases, 15 bases remained unmatched. CDR1 is SQVTM and CDR2 is ANQGSEA in the germline V gene. The CDR3 contains 17 residues. CDR3 in DNA: TGCAGCGTTGAAGGCGGTGGGACAGCTTCCCTTTTCTATGGCTACACCTTC. It specifies CSVEGGGTASLFYGYTF.

The chain carries TRBV7-2 and TRBJ2-7, with 8 bases fitting TRBD2. Trimming cost V 2 bases and J 3 bases; bases outside gene matches: 9. CDR1 is SGHTA and CDR2 is FQGNSA in the germline V gene. This CDR3 comprises 16 residues. This CDR3 is CASSLSRAGAVYEQYF. CDR3 sequence (DNA): TGTGCCAGCAGCTTATCCCGAGCGGGGGCGGTCTACGAGCAGTACTTC.

The chain joins TRBV7-9 to TRBJ1-1; D not resolved. This CDR3 contains 12 residues. Looked up from germline, CDR1 is SEHNR and CDR2 is FQNEAQ (reference sequence). Trimming stripped 7 bases from V and 0 bases from J, with 6 bases between. DNA of the CDR3: TGTGCCAGCAACTCGCTGAACACTGAAGCTTTCTTT. Translated, it gives CASNSLNTEAFF.

The chain joins TRBV4-3 to TRBJ2-7, with 9 bases aligning to TRBD1. Germline V CDR1 and CDR2: LGHNA, YSLEER. Losses at the gene ends were 3 bases for V and 0 bases for J; bases not matched to a gene: 6. CDR3 length: 16 residues. Here the CDR3 DNA reads TGCGCCAGCAGCCAGGGGACAGGGAGAATCTCCTACGAGCAGTACTTC. Encoded protein: CASSQGTGRISYEQYF.

V usage is TRBV5-6 and J usage is TRBJ2-7, with 7 positions matching TRBD1. The CDR3 covers 15 residues. V shed 5 bases, J shed 6 bases, and the junction held 14 bases outside the gene matches. Germline assignment: CDR1 SGHDT and CDR2 YYEEEE. The CDR3 here is CASRGPGTDLREQYF. In DNA, the CDR3 is TGTGCCAGCAGAGGACCCGGGACAGATCTACGCGAGCAGTACTTC. Based on the CDR3 plus reference TRBV5-6 and TRBJ2-7, the full variable domain is DAGVTQSPTHLIKTRGQQVTLRCSPKSGHDTVSWYQQALGQGPQFIFQYYEEEERQRGNFPDRFSGHQFPNYSSELNVNALLLGDSALYLCASRGPGTDLREQYFGPGTRLTVT.

The genes are TRBV4-3 and TRBJ2-6; 7 bases fit TRBD1. CDR1 and CDR2 (germline): LGHNA, YSLEER. The CDR3 has 16 amino acids. With 0 bases clipped from V and 2 bases from J, the junction kept 1 base outside the gene matches. CDR3 amino acids: CASSQDRGTGANVLTF. The CDR3 DNA is TGCGCCAGCAGCCAAGACAGGGGGACTGGGGCCAACGTCCTGACTTTC.

V usage is TRBV27 and J usage is TRBJ1-2, with D possibly matching TRBD1 (5 bases). V gave up 5 bases and J gave up 6 bases, with 16 bases separating them. The germline V gene has CDR1 MNHEY and CDR2 SMNVEV (reference sequence). The CDR3 length is 14 residues. This CDR3 is CASSRPGFSDGYTF. CDR3 nucleotides: TGTGCCAGCAGTCGGCCAGGGTTCTCAGATGGCTACACCTTC.